The rows below give T cell receptor beta chains drawn from one sample of a study of T cell changes during pregnancy in multiple sclerosis. The data were produced by immunoSEQ multiplex PCR, yet TCRdb's version contains in-frame clones alone and is incomplete. The table records some 52,000 clones, over 80% of them present only once. This specimen was CD4+ T cells from peripheral blood mononuclear cells, taken in the third trimester of pregnancy. Every receptor here comes from a female donor with multiple sclerosis, enrolled in a pregnancy study. Both conserved end residues are part of each CDR3. D genes are given only for firm matches. A clone size is listed for some rows: how often the clone was seen (once, few, many), or a class if it is expanded.

v_call	j_call	cdr3_length	d_call	clone_size	cdr3_nt	cdr3_aa
TRBV6-5	TRBJ2-3	15	TRBD1	NA	TGTGCCAGCAGGGGGACAGGGGGGACGACAGATACGCAGTATTTT	CASRGTGGTTDTQYF
TRBV7-2	TRBJ1-6	19	NA	NA	TGTGCCAGCAGCTTAGGGGGTTTGGGGAGAGGATCCTATAATTCACCCCTCCACTTT	CASSLGGLGRGSYNSPLHF
TRBV5-1	TRBJ2-1	16	NA	NA	TGCGCCAGCAGCTTGCCCCTAGGGGGTCCCTACAATGAGCAGTTCTTC	CASSLPLGGPYNEQFF
TRBV29-1	TRBJ2-2	13	TRBD2	few	TGCAGCGGGAAGACTAGCGCCACCGGGGAGCTGTTTTTT	CSGKTSATGELFF
TRBV5-4	TRBJ2-1	17	TRBD2	NA	TGTGCCAGCAGCCCCAGGACTAGCGGGGCAGTAAGGGATGAGCAGTTCTTC	CASSPRTSGAVRDEQFF
TRBV19	TRBJ1-2	11	NA	NA	TGTGCCAGTAGTACCGGGATTGGCTACACCTTC	CASSTGIGYTF
TRBV5-5	TRBJ2-7	15	TRBD2	NA	TGTGCCAGCAGCTTGAGGGGGACTAGCTCCTACGAGCAGTACTTC	CASSLRGTSSYEQYF
TRBV7-2	TRBJ2-5	15	TRBD2	NA	TGTGCCAGCAGCTTGATACGGGGGGGCCTTGAGACCCAGTACTTC	CASSLIRGGLETQYF
TRBV7-2	TRBJ1-1	14	TRBD1	NA	TGTGCCAGCGGGTGGGACAGGGAGAGCACTGAAGCTTTCTTT	CASGWDRESTEAFF
TRBV29-1	TRBJ2-1	14	NA	NA	TGCAGCGTTGCCGGGGAGGAGTCCTACAATGAGCAGTTCTTC	CSVAGEESYNEQFF
TRBV28	TRBJ1-2	14	TRBD1	NA	TGTGCCAGCAGGGAGACAGGGATCGTGTATGGCTACACCTTC	CASRETGIVYGYTF
TRBV10-1	TRBJ2-3	15	TRBD1	NA	TGCGCCAGCAGTGTGGGACAGAGGATGGGGGATACGCAGTATTTT	CASSVGQRMGDTQYF
TRBV28	TRBJ1-4	13	NA	NA	TGTGCCAGCACAAAGTTCGGTAATGAAAAACTGTTTTTT	CASTKFGNEKLFF
TRBV5-4	TRBJ2-1	13	NA	NA	TGTGCCAGCAGCTACCCCCCCGTAGATGAGCAGTTCTTC	CASSYPPVDEQFF
TRBV2	TRBJ2-7	14	NA	NA	TGTGCCAGCACGCGGAGATTTGACTCCTACGAGCAGTACTTC	CASTRRFDSYEQYF
TRBV19	TRBJ1-2	15	TRBD1	NA	TGTGCCAGTAGTGCGGGGACAGCGAGAATTTATGGCTACACCTTC	CASSAGTARIYGYTF
TRBV2	TRBJ2-7	13	NA	NA	TGTGCCAGCAGTGTCGGGGATGGCTACGAGCAGTACTTC	CASSVGDGYEQYF
TRBV16	TRBJ1-3	14	NA	NA	TGTGCCAGCAGCCAGGAGACAGCTGGAAACACCATATATTTT	CASSQETAGNTIYF
TRBV9	TRBJ1-2	14	NA	NA	TGTGCCAGCAGCGTAGGTACAGGCCGCTATGGCTACACCTTC	CASSVGTGRYGYTF
TRBV10-3	TRBJ2-2	15	TRBD1	NA	TGTGCCATCAGTGACGGACAGGGGAACACCGGGGAGCTGTTTTTT	CAISDGQGNTGELFF
TRBV25-1	TRBJ2-1	15	TRBD2	NA	TGTGCCAGCGGAATAGCGGGAGGAGGGGACAATGAGCAGTTCTTC	CASGIAGGGDNEQFF
TRBV13	TRBJ1-5	13	NA	NA	TGTGCCAGCAGCTCCGGGTCCGATCAGCCCCAGCATTTT	CASSSGSDQPQHF
TRBV27	TRBJ2-7	13	TRBD1	NA	TGTGCCAGCGGGTGGGACAGCTCCTACGAGCAGTACTTC	CASGWDSSYEQYF
TRBV30	TRBJ1-1	13	TRBD1	NA	TGTGCCTCCCAACCGGACAGGGTCACTGAAGCTTTCTTT	CASQPDRVTEAFF
TRBV9	TRBJ2-4	17	TRBD2	NA	TGTGCCAGCAGCGCCCCTTCCCCCTTTGGGGGGGAAAACATTCAGTACTTC	CASSAPSPFGGENIQYF
TRBV6-5	TRBJ1-1	13	NA	NA	TGTGCCAGCAGGAGGACAGTGAACACTGAAGCTTTCTTT	CASRRTVNTEAFF
TRBV7-9	TRBJ2-3	15	NA	NA	TGTGCCAGCAGCTTAGACTACTCCCCCGCAGATACGCAGTATTTT	CASSLDYSPADTQYF
TRBV19	TRBJ1-4	16	NA	NA	TGTGCCAGTAGTTTCGGACAGACAACAACTAATGAAAAACTGTTTTTT	CASSFGQTTTNEKLFF
TRBV27	TRBJ2-7	14	NA	NA	TGTGCCAGCAGTTCCTCTAGCGCTCGTCGCGAGCAGTACTTC	CASSSSSARREQYF
TRBV5-1	TRBJ2-3	16	TRBD2	NA	TGCGCCAGCAGCTTGGGCGGGAGGGGAGCCACAGATACGCAGTATTTT	CASSLGGRGATDTQYF
TRBV6-5	TRBJ1-6	15	TRBD1	NA	TGTGCCAGCAGCAGCGGGGACAGGGGGTCCTCACCCCTCCACTTT	CASSSGDRGSSPLHF
TRBV5-1	TRBJ1-1	14	TRBD1	few	TGCGCCAGCAGCCCGGGACAGGTGAACACTGAAGCTTTCTTT	CASSPGQVNTEAFF
TRBV5-6	TRBJ2-1	11	NA	NA	TGTGCCAGCAGCTTTGGGGGCCCTCAGTTCTTC	CASSFGGPQFF
TRBV15	TRBJ2-1	17	TRBD2	NA	TGTGCCACCAGCAGGACGATGGGGGGGACCTCCTACAATGAGCAGTTCTTC	CATSRTMGGTSYNEQFF
TRBV5-4	TRBJ1-4	14	TRBD1	NA	TGTGCCAGCAGCTTCCAGGGGGTCGGAGAAAAACTGTTTTTT	CASSFQGVGEKLFF
TRBV7-2	TRBJ2-1	15	NA	NA	TGTGCCATTCCAGCGGAGAGCAGGCGCTACAATGAGCAGTTCTTC	CAIPAESRRYNEQFF
TRBV19	TRBJ2-1	15	NA	NA	TGTGCCAGTAGTATGAGGCCGGTAACCTACAATGAGCAGTTCTTC	CASSMRPVTYNEQFF
TRBV19	TRBJ1-5	15	NA	NA	TGTGCCAGTACCATATCGCGAGGGAGCAATCAGCCCCAGCATTTT	CASTISRGSNQPQHF
TRBV6-1	TRBJ2-1	15	NA	once	TGTGCCAGCAGTGAATTACGCCTAGCGACTCACCAGCAGTTCTTC	CASSELRLATHQQFF
TRBV28	TRBJ1-1	12	NA	NA	TGTGCCAGCAAAACGACTTTGACTGAAGCTTTCTTT	CASKTTLTEAFF
TRBV19	TRBJ2-2	14	NA	NA	TGTGCCAGTAGTCAGGGACTCGACCCCGGGGAGCTGTTTTTT	CASSQGLDPGELFF
TRBV7-2	TRBJ1-5	14	TRBD1	NA	TGTGCCAGCAGCGACAGGGGGTCAGGACAGCCCCAGCATTTT	CASSDRGSGQPQHF
TRBV7-3	TRBJ2-5	14	NA	NA	TGTGCCAGCAGCTTAGGAGGGACGGGAGAGACCCAGTACTTC	CASSLGGTGETQYF
TRBV15	TRBJ2-1	15	TRBD2	NA	TGTGCCACCAGCAGAGGACGGGGGGCCTACAATGAGCAGTTCTTC	CATSRGRGAYNEQFF
TRBV5-1	TRBJ1-4	14	TRBD1	NA	TGCGCCAGCAGCTTCGGACAGGCTAATGAAAAACTGTTTTTT	CASSFGQANEKLFF
TRBV28	TRBJ2-7	14	TRBD1	NA	TGTGCCAGCAGTTTAACAGGGGGGTCCTACGAGCAGTACTTC	CASSLTGGSYEQYF
TRBV10-3	TRBJ2-5	15	NA	once	TGTGCCATCAGTGACCGGACAGCGTCCCAAGAGACCCAGTACTTC	CAISDRTASQETQYF
TRBV28	TRBJ1-4	17	TRBD1	NA	TGTGCCAGCAGTTTATCGGGAAGGGGGACAGCGAATGAAAAACTGTTTTTT	CASSLSGRGTANEKLFF
TRBV5-1	TRBJ2-3	17	TRBD2	NA	TGCGCCAGCAGCTTGGGACTAGCGGGAGGGAGCACAGATACGCAGTATTTT	CASSLGLAGGSTDTQYF
TRBV28	TRBJ2-7	15	NA	NA	TGTGCCAGCATCATGGCAGGGTCCAGCCTCTACGAGCAGTACTTC	CASIMAGSSLYEQYF
TRBV5-6	TRBJ1-1	14	TRBD1	NA	TGTGCCAGCAGCTTGGGTGCAGGGGGCACTGAAGCTTTCTTT	CASSLGAGGTEAFF
TRBV7-7	TRBJ2-5	15	NA	once	TGTGCCAGCAGCTTAGGCAGGGATCATATTGGGACCCAGTACTTC	CASSLGRDHIGTQYF
TRBV6-1	TRBJ2-3	15	NA	NA	TGTGCCAGCAATCGGGGGGCCGCTAGCACAGATACGCAGTATTTT	CASNRGAASTDTQYF
TRBV29-1	TRBJ2-5	12	TRBD1	NA	TGCAGCGTGACAGGGGGGCAGGAGACCCAGTACTTC	CSVTGGQETQYF
TRBV10-3	TRBJ1-2	15	NA	NA	TGTGCCATCAGTGCCCCATCACAGAGAGACTATGGCTACACCTTC	CAISAPSQRDYGYTF
TRBV6-6	TRBJ2-7	14	TRBD2	NA	TGTGCCAGCACCCCCAGCGGGAGCTCCTACGAGCAGTACTTC	CASTPSGSSYEQYF
TRBV19	TRBJ2-5	17	NA	NA	TGTGCCAGTAGTATCCCCGGTCGGGGAGGTTACGGGGAGACCCAGTACTTC	CASSIPGRGGYGETQYF